Listed below are T cell receptor beta chains from one sample, sequenced in a study of blood T cell repertoires in COVID-19. TCRdb keeps only in-frame clones here, not all; method: immunoSEQ multiplex PCR. Here the sample spans more than 80,000 clones, around 84% being singletons. The specimen sequenced was peripheral blood. These receptors were obtained from a man aged 35-49 years with acute or convalescent COVID-19. CDR3s include the opening cysteine and the closing phenylalanine or tryptophan. The order of the fields is J gene, clone size, V gene, CDR3 length, D gene, CDR3 protein, CDR3 DNA. A D gene is named only where the DNA matches it firmly. The size entry is marked missing in some rows and otherwise reads once, few, many or a size class.

j_call: TRBJ2-1
clone_size: once
v_call: TRBV25-1
cdr3_length: 16
d_call: TRBD1
cdr3_aa: CASSGSSGGSYNEQFF
cdr3_nt: TGTGCCAGCAGTGGATCTTCAGGGGGCAGCTACAATGAGCAGTTCTTC

j_call: TRBJ2-7
clone_size: few
v_call: TRBV5-5
cdr3_length: 15
d_call: TRBD2
cdr3_aa: CASSLVSGGRYEQYF
cdr3_nt: TGTGCCAGCAGCTTGGTATCGGGAGGTCGGTACGAGCAGTACTTC

j_call: TRBJ2-1
clone_size: .
v_call: TRBV19
cdr3_length: 13
d_call: .
cdr3_aa: CASSPRSYNEQFF
cdr3_nt: TGTGCCAGTAGTCCCCGTAGTTACAATGAGCAGTTCTTC

j_call: TRBJ2-5
clone_size: .
v_call: TRBV10-1
cdr3_length: 16
d_call: TRBD2
cdr3_aa: CASSPGLAGIQETQYF
cdr3_nt: TGCGCCAGCAGCCCAGGACTAGCGGGAATCCAAGAGACCCAGTACTTC

j_call: TRBJ2-3
clone_size: .
v_call: TRBV6-5
cdr3_length: 14
d_call: .
cdr3_aa: CASSLAGRIDTQYF
cdr3_nt: TGTGCCAGCTCCTTGGCGGGAAGAATAGATACGCAGTATTTT

j_call: TRBJ1-2
clone_size: .
v_call: TRBV7-2
cdr3_length: 16
d_call: .
cdr3_aa: CASSLASAGASYGYTF
cdr3_nt: TGTGCCAGCAGCTTAGCTTCGGCAGGGGCTAGCTATGGCTACACCTTC

j_call: TRBJ1-2
clone_size: once
v_call: TRBV7-9
cdr3_length: 17
d_call: .
cdr3_aa: CASSLTDGGYLSDGYTF
cdr3_nt: TGTGCCAGCAGCTTGACGGACGGGGGATATTTGTCGGATGGCTACACCTTC

j_call: TRBJ1-5
clone_size: .
v_call: TRBV10-3
cdr3_length: 13
d_call: .
cdr3_aa: CAIRGGREQPQHF
cdr3_nt: TGTGCCATCAGGGGTGGGCGGGAACAGCCCCAGCATTTT

j_call: TRBJ2-7
clone_size: .
v_call: TRBV5-1
cdr3_length: 14
d_call: .
cdr3_aa: CASSLRGTTYEQYF
cdr3_nt: TGCGCCAGCAGCTTGAGGGGCACGACGTACGAGCAGTACTTC

j_call: TRBJ1-2
clone_size: .
v_call: TRBV3-1/TRBV3-2
cdr3_length: 14
d_call: .
cdr3_aa: CASSQNPGSGGYTF
cdr3_nt: TGTGCCAGCAGCCAAAATCCGGGGAGTGGTGGCTACACCTTC

j_call: TRBJ2-7
clone_size: .
v_call: TRBV6-2/TRBV6-3
cdr3_length: 12
d_call: TRBD2
cdr3_aa: CASSPPAGGIHF
cdr3_nt: TGTGCCAGCAGTCCCCCAGCGGGAGGAATACACTTC

j_call: TRBJ2-7
clone_size: .
v_call: TRBV4-1
cdr3_length: 16
d_call: TRBD2
cdr3_aa: CASSRNLAVSSYEQYF
cdr3_nt: TGCGCCAGCAGCCGCAACCTAGCGGTAAGCTCCTACGAGCAGTACTTC

j_call: TRBJ2-2
clone_size: .
v_call: TRBV6-5
cdr3_length: 15
d_call: TRBD1
cdr3_aa: CASSYYTGDTGELFF
cdr3_nt: TGTGCCAGCAGTTACTATACAGGGGACACCGGGGAGCTGTTTTTT

j_call: TRBJ1-5
clone_size: once
v_call: TRBV7-9
cdr3_length: 15
d_call: .
cdr3_aa: CASSPGFQSNQPQHF
cdr3_nt: TGTGCCAGCAGCCCAGGGTTTCAGAGCAATCAGCCCCAGCATTTT

j_call: TRBJ1-1
clone_size: .
v_call: TRBV3-1/TRBV3-2
cdr3_length: 16
d_call: TRBD1
cdr3_aa: CASSQTRTGMNTEAFF
cdr3_nt: TGTGCCAGCAGCCAAACCAGGACAGGGATGAACACTGAAGCTTTCTTT

j_call: TRBJ2-1
clone_size: .
v_call: TRBV11-3
cdr3_length: 15
d_call: TRBD2
cdr3_aa: CASSFGLSGGNEQFF
cdr3_nt: TGTGCCAGCAGCTTTGGTCTATCGGGAGGGAATGAGCAGTTCTTC

j_call: TRBJ1-1
clone_size: .
v_call: TRBV5-6
cdr3_length: 13
d_call: .
cdr3_aa: CASSPQGLTEAFF
cdr3_nt: TGTGCCAGCAGCCCTCAGGGACTGACTGAAGCTTTCTTT

j_call: TRBJ2-6
clone_size: once
v_call: TRBV3-1/TRBV3-2
cdr3_length: 15
d_call: TRBD1
cdr3_aa: CASSPQGAIRYVLTF
cdr3_nt: TGTGCCAGCAGCCCTCAGGGGGCTATTCGGTACGTCCTGACTTTC

j_call: TRBJ1-5
clone_size: few
v_call: TRBV6-2/TRBV6-3
cdr3_length: 14
d_call: .
cdr3_aa: CASSSGGGNQPQHF
cdr3_nt: TGTGCCAGCAGTTCCGGGGGGGGCAATCAGCCCCAGCATTTT

j_call: TRBJ1-1
clone_size: .
v_call: TRBV20-1
cdr3_length: 10
d_call: .
cdr3_aa: CSASSVEAFF
cdr3_nt: TGCAGTGCTAGCTCGGTTGAAGCTTTCTTT

j_call: TRBJ2-5
clone_size: once
v_call: TRBV24-1
cdr3_length: 15
d_call: .
cdr3_aa: CATSDFSGVGETQYF
cdr3_nt: TGTGCCACCAGTGATTTTTCCGGCGTCGGGGAGACCCAGTACTTC

j_call: TRBJ2-7
clone_size: .
v_call: TRBV5-1
cdr3_length: 14
d_call: .
cdr3_aa: CASSPRGRGNEQYF
cdr3_nt: TGCGCCAGCAGCCCGCGGGGCCGTGGGAACGAGCAGTACTTC

j_call: TRBJ1-3
clone_size: .
v_call: TRBV7-8
cdr3_length: 14
d_call: TRBD1
cdr3_aa: CASSRDREGNTIYF
cdr3_nt: TGTGCCAGCAGCCGAGACAGGGAAGGAAACACCATATATTTT

j_call: TRBJ1-2
clone_size: .
v_call: TRBV2
cdr3_length: 14
d_call: .
cdr3_aa: CASSETPGDYGYTF
cdr3_nt: TGTGCCAGCAGTGAAACACCCGGGGACTATGGCTACACCTTC

j_call: TRBJ1-1
clone_size: .
v_call: TRBV11-2
cdr3_length: 17
d_call: TRBD1
cdr3_aa: CASTRLGQGVANTEAFF
cdr3_nt: TGTGCCAGCACCCGACTCGGACAGGGGGTCGCGAACACTGAAGCTTTCTTT

j_call: TRBJ1-2
clone_size: .
v_call: TRBV29-1
cdr3_length: 16
d_call: TRBD1
cdr3_aa: CSVKTGQGRYTGGYTF
cdr3_nt: TGCAGCGTAAAAACTGGACAGGGGAGATACACGGGCGGCTACACCTTC

j_call: TRBJ2-7
clone_size: .
v_call: TRBV11-2
cdr3_length: 18
d_call: TRBD2
cdr3_aa: CASSLDLMASGPSYEQYF
cdr3_nt: TGTGCCAGCAGCTTAGATCTAATGGCTAGCGGGCCCTCCTACGAGCAGTACTTC

j_call: TRBJ1-2
clone_size: .
v_call: TRBV6-2/TRBV6-3
cdr3_length: 13
d_call: TRBD1
cdr3_aa: CASSYSGQVGYTF
cdr3_nt: TGTGCCAGCAGTTACTCTGGACAGGTCGGCTACACCTTC

j_call: TRBJ1-6
clone_size: .
v_call: TRBV11-2
cdr3_length: 15
d_call: .
cdr3_aa: CASSLFGVVNSPLHF
cdr3_nt: TGTGCCAGCAGCTTATTCGGGGTAGTTAATTCACCCCTCCACTTT

j_call: TRBJ1-5
clone_size: .
v_call: TRBV6-5
cdr3_length: 13
d_call: .
cdr3_aa: CATLMAGNQPQHF
cdr3_nt: TGTGCCACCTTAATGGCAGGGAATCAGCCCCAGCATTTT

j_call: TRBJ1-5
clone_size: .
v_call: TRBV18
cdr3_length: 14
d_call: TRBD1
cdr3_aa: CASSPGQGDQPQHF
cdr3_nt: TGTGCCAGCTCACCTGGACAGGGGGATCAGCCCCAGCATTTT

j_call: TRBJ1-1
clone_size: .
v_call: TRBV13
cdr3_length: 14
d_call: .
cdr3_aa: CASSSRPGGTEAFF
cdr3_nt: TGTGCCAGCAGCTCCCGACCGGGTGGCACTGAAGCTTTCTTT

j_call: TRBJ1-1
clone_size: once
v_call: TRBV5-8
cdr3_length: 15
d_call: .
cdr3_aa: CASILNAFGNTEAFF
cdr3_nt: TGTGCCAGCATCCTAAACGCCTTCGGGAACACTGAAGCTTTCTTT

j_call: TRBJ1-3
clone_size: .
v_call: TRBV7-2
cdr3_length: 14
d_call: .
cdr3_aa: CASSLQGPGNTIYF
cdr3_nt: TGTGCCAGCAGCCTGCAGGGGCCCGGAAACACCATATATTTT

j_call: TRBJ2-5
clone_size: .
v_call: TRBV3-1/TRBV3-2
cdr3_length: 18
d_call: TRBD2
cdr3_aa: CASSPPSGVAGGGETQYF
cdr3_nt: TGTGCCAGCAGCCCCCCCTCAGGCGTAGCGGGAGGGGGAGAGACCCAGTACTTC

j_call: TRBJ2-7
clone_size: .
v_call: TRBV11-2
cdr3_length: 15
d_call: .
cdr3_aa: CASSLEQGWMLEQYF
cdr3_nt: TGTGCCAGCAGCTTAGAACAGGGATGGATGTTAGAGCAGTACTTC

j_call: TRBJ1-1
clone_size: .
v_call: TRBV5-6
cdr3_length: 12
d_call: .
cdr3_aa: CASSFARSEAFF
cdr3_nt: TGTGCCAGCAGCTTTGCTCGGAGTGAAGCTTTCTTT

j_call: TRBJ1-1
clone_size: once
v_call: TRBV24-1
cdr3_length: 13
d_call: .
cdr3_aa: CATTRGVDTEAFF
cdr3_nt: TGTGCCACCACCCGGGGGGTTGACACTGAAGCTTTCTTT

j_call: TRBJ1-3
clone_size: .
v_call: TRBV7-6
cdr3_length: 17
d_call: .
cdr3_aa: CASSSVPGFLSGNTIYF
cdr3_nt: TGTGCCAGCAGCTCCGTACCAGGGTTCTTATCAGGAAACACCATATATTTT

j_call: TRBJ2-3
clone_size: .
v_call: TRBV7-9
cdr3_length: 15
d_call: TRBD1
cdr3_aa: CASSFGTGPTDTQYF
cdr3_nt: TGTGCCAGCAGCTTCGGGACAGGGCCTACAGATACGCAGTATTTT

j_call: TRBJ2-2
clone_size: .
v_call: TRBV4-2
cdr3_length: 15
d_call: TRBD2
cdr3_aa: CASSTLAGNTGELFF
cdr3_nt: TGTGCCAGCAGTACCCTAGCGGGGAACACCGGGGAGCTGTTTTTT

j_call: TRBJ2-1
clone_size: .
v_call: TRBV5-1
cdr3_length: 12
d_call: .
cdr3_aa: CASSPPSYEQFF
cdr3_nt: TGCGCCAGCAGCCCCCCGTCGTATGAGCAGTTCTTC

j_call: TRBJ2-1
clone_size: .
v_call: TRBV7-9
cdr3_length: 16
d_call: TRBD2
cdr3_aa: CASSLILAGSYNEQFF
cdr3_nt: TGTGCCAGCAGCTTAATCCTAGCGGGGTCCTACAATGAGCAGTTCTTC

j_call: TRBJ1-4
clone_size: .
v_call: TRBV5-1
cdr3_length: 16
d_call: .
cdr3_aa: CASSLDGAGKNEKLFF
cdr3_nt: TGCGCCAGCAGCTTGGACGGCGCCGGGAAGAATGAAAAACTGTTTTTT

j_call: TRBJ1-1
clone_size: .
v_call: TRBV2
cdr3_length: 14
d_call: .
cdr3_aa: CASSESGFGTEAFF
cdr3_nt: TGTGCCAGCAGTGAATCGGGGTTCGGGACTGAAGCTTTCTTT

j_call: TRBJ2-1
clone_size: once
v_call: TRBV6-2/TRBV6-3
cdr3_length: 11
d_call: .
cdr3_aa: CASSSFGEQFF
cdr3_nt: TGTGCCAGCAGTTCATTCGGTGAGCAGTTCTTC

j_call: TRBJ2-7
clone_size: once
v_call: TRBV3-1/TRBV3-2
cdr3_length: 15
d_call: TRBD1
cdr3_aa: CASSQDRGRAYEQYF
cdr3_nt: TGTGCCAGCAGCCAAGATAGGGGGCGAGCCTACGAGCAGTACTTC

j_call: TRBJ2-5
clone_size: .
v_call: TRBV7-6
cdr3_length: 15
d_call: TRBD1
cdr3_aa: CASSIPTGGGETQYF
cdr3_nt: TGTGCCAGCAGCATCCCGACAGGGGGGGGAGAGACCCAGTACTTC